This entry lists 3 T cell receptor beta chains sequenced from one sample in a study of T cells after yellow fever vaccination. TCRdb recomputed calls from the 5' RACE reads with MiXCR, one row per CDR3 protein. The sample lists hundreds of thousands of distinct CDR3 sequences, around 20% seen once, with 18% in the top ten. The sequencing here drew on PBMCs, taken before the yellow fever booster vaccination. These receptors all stem from a young man who received the YFV17D yellow fever vaccine.

This clonotype was found a few times. The rearrangement joins TRBV12-3 or TRBV12-4 to TRBJ1-1; 8 bases fit TRBD1. V was clipped by 4 bases and J by 3 bases; unmatched bases: 7. The CDR3 runs 15 residues. In DNA, the CDR3 is TGTGCCAGCAGTTCCCGGGACAGGAGGGACACTGAAGCTTTCTTT. Its translation: CASSSRDRRDTEAFF.

CDR3 loop: CASSWPTSGGAYNEQFF. Written as DNA, the CDR3 is TGCGCCAGCAGCTGGCCGACTAGCGGGGGGGCCTACAATGAGCAGTTCTTC. The V and J genes are TRBV5-1 and TRBJ2-1, with 14 positions matching TRBD2. The V segment lost 3 bases and the J segment 2 bases; nucleotides outside the gene matches: 4. Germline V CDR1 and CDR2: SGHRS, YFSETQ. The CDR3 loop spans 17 amino acids.

The V and J genes are TRBV10-3 and TRBJ2-2; TRBD2 might be the D (6 bases). The CDR3 has 14 amino acids. CDR1 and CDR2 (germline): ENHRY, SYGVKD. Trimming pared 10 bases from V and 1 base from J, leaving 13 bases between. Here the CDR3 reads CATRDSKNTGELFF. The CDR3 bases are TGTGCCACACGGGACTCTAAGAACACCGGGGAGCTGTTTTTT.